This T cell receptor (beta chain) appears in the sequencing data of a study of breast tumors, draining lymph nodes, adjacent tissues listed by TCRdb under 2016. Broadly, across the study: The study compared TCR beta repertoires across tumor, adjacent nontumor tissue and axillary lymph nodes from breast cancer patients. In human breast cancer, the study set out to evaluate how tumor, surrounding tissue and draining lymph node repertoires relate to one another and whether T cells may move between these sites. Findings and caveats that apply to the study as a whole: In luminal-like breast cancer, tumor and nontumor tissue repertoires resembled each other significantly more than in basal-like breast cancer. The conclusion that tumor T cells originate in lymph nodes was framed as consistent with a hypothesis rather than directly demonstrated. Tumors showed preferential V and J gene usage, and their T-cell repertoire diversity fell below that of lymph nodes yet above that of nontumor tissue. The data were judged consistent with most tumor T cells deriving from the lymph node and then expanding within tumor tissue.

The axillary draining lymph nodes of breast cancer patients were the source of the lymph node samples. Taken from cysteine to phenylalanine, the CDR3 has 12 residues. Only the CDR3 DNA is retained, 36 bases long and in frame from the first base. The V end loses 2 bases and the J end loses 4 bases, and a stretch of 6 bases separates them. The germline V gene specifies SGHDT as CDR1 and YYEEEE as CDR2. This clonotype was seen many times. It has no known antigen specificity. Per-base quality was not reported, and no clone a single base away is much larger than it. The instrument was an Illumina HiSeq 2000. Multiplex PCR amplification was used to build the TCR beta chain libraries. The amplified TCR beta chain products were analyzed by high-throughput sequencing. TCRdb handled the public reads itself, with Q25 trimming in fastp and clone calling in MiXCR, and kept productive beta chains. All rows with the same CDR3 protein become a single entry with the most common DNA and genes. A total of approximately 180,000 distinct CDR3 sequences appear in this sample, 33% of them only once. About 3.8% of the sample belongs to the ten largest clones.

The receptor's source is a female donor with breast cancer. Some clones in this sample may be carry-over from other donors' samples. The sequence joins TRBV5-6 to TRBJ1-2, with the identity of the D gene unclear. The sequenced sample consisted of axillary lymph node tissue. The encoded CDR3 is CASSFDTYGYTF. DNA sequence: TGTGCCAGCAGCTTCGACACCTATGGCTACACCTTC.